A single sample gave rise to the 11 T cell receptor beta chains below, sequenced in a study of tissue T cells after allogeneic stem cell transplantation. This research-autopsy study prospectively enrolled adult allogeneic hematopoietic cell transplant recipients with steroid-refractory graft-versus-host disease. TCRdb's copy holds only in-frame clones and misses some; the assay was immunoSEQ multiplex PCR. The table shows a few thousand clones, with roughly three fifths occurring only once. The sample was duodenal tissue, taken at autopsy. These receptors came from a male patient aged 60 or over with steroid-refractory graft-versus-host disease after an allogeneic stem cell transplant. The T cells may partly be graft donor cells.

CDR3 in amino acids: CASSPAGGAGNTIYF. The CDR3 region has the DNA TGTGCCAGCTCACCCGCCGGGGGGGCTGGAAACACCATATATTTT. The gene calls are TRBV18 and TRBJ1-3; D might be TRBD1 (5 bases). Germline values: CDR1 KGHSH, CDR2 LQKENI. V was cut by 3 bases and J by 2 bases, with 11 bases left in between. CDR3 length: 15 residues. Together with reference TRBV18 and TRBJ1-3, the CDR3 gives the full variable domain: NAGVMQNPRHLVRRRGQEARLRCSPMKGHSHVYWYRQLPEEGLKFMVYLQKENIIDESGMPKERFSAEFPKEGPSILRIQQVVRGDSAAYFCASSPAGGAGNTIYFGEGSWLTVV.

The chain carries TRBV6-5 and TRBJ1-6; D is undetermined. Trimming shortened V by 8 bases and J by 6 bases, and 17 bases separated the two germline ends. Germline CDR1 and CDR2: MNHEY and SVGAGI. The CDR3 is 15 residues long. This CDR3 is CASGGIPSFNSPLHF. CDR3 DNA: TGTGCCAGCGGAGGCATTCCCTCTTTTAATTCACCCCTCCACTTT.

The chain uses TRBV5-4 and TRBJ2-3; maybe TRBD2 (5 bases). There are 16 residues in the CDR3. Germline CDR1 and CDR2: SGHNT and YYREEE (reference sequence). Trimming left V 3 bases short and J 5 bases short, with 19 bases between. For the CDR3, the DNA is TGTGCCAGCAGCTCTCTTCTAGTGGGAGAGGGAGATACGCAGTATTTT. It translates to CASSSLLVGEGDTQYF.

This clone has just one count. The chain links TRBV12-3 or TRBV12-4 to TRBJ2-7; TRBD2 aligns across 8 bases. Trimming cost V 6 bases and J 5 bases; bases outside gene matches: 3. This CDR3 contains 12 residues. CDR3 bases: TGTGCCAGCAGCCGGGGGGGTGACGAGCAGTACTTC. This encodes CASSRGGDEQYF.

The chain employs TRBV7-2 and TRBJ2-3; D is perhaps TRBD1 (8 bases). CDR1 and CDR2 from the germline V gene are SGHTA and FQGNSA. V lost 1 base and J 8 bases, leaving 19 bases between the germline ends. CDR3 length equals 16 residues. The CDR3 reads CASSLVNRGGGVTQYF. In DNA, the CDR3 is TGTGCCAGCAGCTTAGTCAACAGGGGGGGAGGCGTTACGCAGTATTTT.

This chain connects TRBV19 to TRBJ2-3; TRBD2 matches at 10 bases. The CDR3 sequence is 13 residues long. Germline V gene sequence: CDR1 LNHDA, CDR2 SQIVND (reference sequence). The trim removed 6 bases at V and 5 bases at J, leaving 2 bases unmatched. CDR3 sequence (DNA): TGTGCCAGTAGAGCGGGGGGGCGAGATACGCAGTATTTT. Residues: CASRAGGRDTQYF.

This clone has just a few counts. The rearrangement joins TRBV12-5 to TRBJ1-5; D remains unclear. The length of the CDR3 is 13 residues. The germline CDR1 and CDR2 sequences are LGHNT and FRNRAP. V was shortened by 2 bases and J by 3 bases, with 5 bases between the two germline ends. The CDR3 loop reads CASGLNPNQPQHF. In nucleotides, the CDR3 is TGTGCTAGTGGTTTGAACCCCAATCAGCCCCAGCATTTT. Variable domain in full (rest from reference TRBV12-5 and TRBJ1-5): DARVTQTPRHKVTEMGQEVTMRCQPILGHNTVFWYRQTMMQGLELLAYFRNRAPLDDSGMPKDRFSAEMPDATLATLKIQPSEPRDSAVYFCASGLNPNQPQHFGDGTRLSIL.

CDR3 bases: TGTGCCAGCAGCCCGGGACGGGGGAACACTGAAGCTTTCTTT. Translation: CASSPGRGNTEAFF. The chain employs TRBV11-2 and TRBJ1-1; D is perhaps TRBD1 (5 bases). This CDR3 is built from 14 residues. CDR1 is SGHAT and CDR2 is FQNNGV in the germline V gene. Trimming removed 5 bases at V and 1 base at J, with 11 bases between.

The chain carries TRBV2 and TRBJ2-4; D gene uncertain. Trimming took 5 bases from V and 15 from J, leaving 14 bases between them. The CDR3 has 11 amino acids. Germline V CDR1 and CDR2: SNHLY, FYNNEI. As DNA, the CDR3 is TGTGCCAGCAGTCTCCGGGCCCAAGGGTACTTC. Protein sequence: CASSLRAQGYF.

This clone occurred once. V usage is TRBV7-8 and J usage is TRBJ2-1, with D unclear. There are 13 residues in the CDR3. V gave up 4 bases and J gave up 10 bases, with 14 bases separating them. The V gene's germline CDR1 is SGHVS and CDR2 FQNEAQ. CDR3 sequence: CASSSPGRPEQFF. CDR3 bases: TGTGCCAGCAGCTCACCCGGGCGCCCCGAGCAGTTCTTC.

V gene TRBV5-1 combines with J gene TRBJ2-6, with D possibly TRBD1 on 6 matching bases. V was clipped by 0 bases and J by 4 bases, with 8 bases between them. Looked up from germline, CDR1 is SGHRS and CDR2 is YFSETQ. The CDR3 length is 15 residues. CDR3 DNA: TGCGCCAGCAGCTTGGCAGGGGCAGGGGCCAACGTCCTGACTTTC. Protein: CASSLAGAGANVLTF.